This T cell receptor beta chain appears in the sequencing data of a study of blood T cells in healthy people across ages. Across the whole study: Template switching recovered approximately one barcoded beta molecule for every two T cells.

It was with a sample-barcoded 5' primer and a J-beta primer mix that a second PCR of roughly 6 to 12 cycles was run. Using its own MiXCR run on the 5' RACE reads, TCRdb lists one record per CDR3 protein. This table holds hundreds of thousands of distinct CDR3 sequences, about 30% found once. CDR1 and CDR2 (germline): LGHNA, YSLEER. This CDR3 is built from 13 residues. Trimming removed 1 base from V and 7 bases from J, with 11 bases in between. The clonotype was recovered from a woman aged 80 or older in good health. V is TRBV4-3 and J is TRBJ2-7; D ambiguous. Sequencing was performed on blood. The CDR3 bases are TGCGCCAGCAGCCAAGGGAGTTACCGTGAGCAGTACTTC. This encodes CASSQGSYREQYF.